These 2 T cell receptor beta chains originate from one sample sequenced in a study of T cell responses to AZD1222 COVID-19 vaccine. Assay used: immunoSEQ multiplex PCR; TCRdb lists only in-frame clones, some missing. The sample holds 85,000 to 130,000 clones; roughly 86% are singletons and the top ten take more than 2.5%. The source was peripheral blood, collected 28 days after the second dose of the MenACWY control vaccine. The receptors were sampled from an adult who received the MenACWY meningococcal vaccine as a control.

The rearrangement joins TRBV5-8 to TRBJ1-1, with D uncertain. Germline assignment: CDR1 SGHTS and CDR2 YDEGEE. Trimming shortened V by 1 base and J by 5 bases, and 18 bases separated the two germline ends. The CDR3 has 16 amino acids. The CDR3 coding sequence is TGTGCCAGCAGCTTGTATGGGCAGAGGAGAGGAACTGAAGCTTTCTTT. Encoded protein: CASSLYGQRRGTEAFF. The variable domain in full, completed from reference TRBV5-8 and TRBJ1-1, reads EAGVTQSPTHLIKTRGQQATLRCSPISGHTSVYWYQQALGLGLQFLLWYDEGEERNRGNFPPRFSGRQFPNYSSELNVNALELEDSALYLCASSLYGQRRGTEAFFGQGTRLTVV.

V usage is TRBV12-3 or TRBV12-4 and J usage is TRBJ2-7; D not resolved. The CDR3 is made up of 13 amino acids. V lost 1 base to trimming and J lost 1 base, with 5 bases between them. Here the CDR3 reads CASSLGRSYEQYF. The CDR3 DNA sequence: TGTGCCAGCAGTTTAGGACGGTCCTACGAGCAGTACTTC.